The entry below describes one T cell receptor beta chain. The data are from a study of patients and donors after allogeneic stem cell transplantation. Germline CDR1 is LGHNA and CDR2 is YSLEER. V shed 0 bases, J shed 4 bases, and the junction held 2 bases outside the gene matches. CDR3 length: 15 residues. TCRdb re-called the RT-PCR reads through MiXCR, storing one row per CDR3 protein. The sample gives about 230,000 distinct CDR3 sequences, roughly an eighth of which show up once; 11% is in the top ten. V is TRBV4-3 and J is TRBJ2-3; 9 bases map to TRBD2. The origin of this receptor is a human donor who was either an allogeneic HSCT recipient or a stem cell or donor lymphocyte infusion donor (not recorded which). It is not recorded whose cells these are; they may come from a transplant donor. Material: blood, either unsorted or a sorted T cell fraction (not recorded which). The CDR3 coding sequence is TGCGCCAGCAGCCAAGATAGCGGGGGCGCAGATACGCAGTATTTT. Its protein product is CASSQDSGGADTQYF.